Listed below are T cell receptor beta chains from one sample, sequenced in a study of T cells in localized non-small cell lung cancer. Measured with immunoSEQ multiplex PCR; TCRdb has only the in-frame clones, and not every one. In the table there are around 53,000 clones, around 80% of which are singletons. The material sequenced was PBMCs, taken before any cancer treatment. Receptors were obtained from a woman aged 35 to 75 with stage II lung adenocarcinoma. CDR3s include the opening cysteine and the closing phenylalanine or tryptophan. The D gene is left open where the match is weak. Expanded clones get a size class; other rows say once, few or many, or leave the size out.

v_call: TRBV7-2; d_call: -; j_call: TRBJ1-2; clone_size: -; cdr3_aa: CASSLAGNSNYGYTF; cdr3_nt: TGTGCCAGCAGCTTAGCAGGGAACTCTAACTATGGCTACACCTTC
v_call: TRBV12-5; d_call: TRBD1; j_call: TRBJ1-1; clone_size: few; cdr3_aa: CASGTGQMNTEAFF; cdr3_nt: TGTGCTAGTGGTACGGGACAGATGAACACTGAAGCTTTCTTT
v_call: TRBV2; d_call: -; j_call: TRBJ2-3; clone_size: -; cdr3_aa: CASSHRNSGLRTDTQYF; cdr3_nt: TGTGCCAGCAGCCACCGAAACTCGGGACTCCGCACAGATACGCAGTATTTT
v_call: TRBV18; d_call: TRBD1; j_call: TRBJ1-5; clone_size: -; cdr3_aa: CASSPDRVSNQPQHF; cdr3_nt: TGTGCCAGCTCACCCGACAGGGTCAGCAATCAGCCCCAGCATTTT
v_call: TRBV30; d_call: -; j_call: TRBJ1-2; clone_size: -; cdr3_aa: CAWKEQGANYGYTF; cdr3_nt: TGTGCCTGGAAAGAACAGGGAGCTAACTATGGCTACACCTTC
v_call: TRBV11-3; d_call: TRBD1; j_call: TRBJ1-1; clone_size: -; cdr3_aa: CASSLGTGGGTEAFF; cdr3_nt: TGTGCCAGCAGCCTCGGGACAGGGGGAGGCACTGAAGCTTTCTTT
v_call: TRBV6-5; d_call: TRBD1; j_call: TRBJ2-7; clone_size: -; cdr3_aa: CASRTGAPYEQYF; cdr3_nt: TGTGCCAGCAGAACAGGGGCTCCCTACGAGCAGTACTTC
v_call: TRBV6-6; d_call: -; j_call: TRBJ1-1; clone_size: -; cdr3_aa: CASSRQVNTEAFF; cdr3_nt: TGTGCCAGCAGTAGACAAGTGAACACTGAAGCTTTCTTT
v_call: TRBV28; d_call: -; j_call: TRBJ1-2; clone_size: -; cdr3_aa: CASRPWGGERIRDGYTF; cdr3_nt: TGTGCCAGCAGGCCCTGGGGGGGCGAAAGGATACGAGATGGCTACACCTTC
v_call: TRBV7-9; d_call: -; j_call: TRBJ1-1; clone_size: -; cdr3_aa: CASSPNGLQHNTEAFF; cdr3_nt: TGTGCCAGCAGCCCCAACGGACTGCAGCACAACACTGAAGCTTTCTTT
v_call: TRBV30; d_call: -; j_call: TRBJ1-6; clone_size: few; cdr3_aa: CAWKGGSSSPLHF; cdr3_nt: TGTGCCTGGAAGGGCGGGAGTAGTTCACCCCTCCACTTT
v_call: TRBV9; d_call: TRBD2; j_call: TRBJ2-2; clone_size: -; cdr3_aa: CASSAQRGDTGELFF; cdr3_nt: TGTGCCAGCAGCGCGCAGCGGGGGGACACCGGGGAGCTGTTTTTT
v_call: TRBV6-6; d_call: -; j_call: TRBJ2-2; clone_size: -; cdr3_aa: CASSYSIGELFF; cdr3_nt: TGTGCCAGCAGTTACTCGATCGGGGAGCTGTTTTTT
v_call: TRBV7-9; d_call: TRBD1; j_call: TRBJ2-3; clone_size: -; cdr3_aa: CASSLTGGRSTDTQYF; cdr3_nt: TGTGCCAGCAGCTTAACAGGGGGAAGAAGCACAGATACGCAGTATTTT
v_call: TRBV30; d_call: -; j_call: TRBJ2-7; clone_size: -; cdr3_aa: CAWSEGGSSYEQYF; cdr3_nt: TGTGCCTGGTCCGAGGGGGGCAGTTCCTACGAGCAGTACTTC
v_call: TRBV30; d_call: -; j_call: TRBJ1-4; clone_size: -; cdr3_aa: CAWTLDLFNEKLFF; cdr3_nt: TGTGCCTGGACCCTGGACCTATTTAATGAAAAACTGTTTTTT
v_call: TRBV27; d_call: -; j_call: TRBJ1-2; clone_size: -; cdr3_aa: CASSLAGGYGYTF; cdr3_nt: TGTGCCAGCAGTTTGGCCGGGGGCTATGGCTACACCTTC
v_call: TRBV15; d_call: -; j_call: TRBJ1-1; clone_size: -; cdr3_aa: CARASEAFF; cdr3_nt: TGTGCCAGGGCGTCTGAAGCTTTCTTT
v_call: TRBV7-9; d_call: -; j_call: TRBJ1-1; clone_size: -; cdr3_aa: CASSENGESEAFF; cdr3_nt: TGTGCCAGCAGCGAGAACGGGGAATCTGAAGCTTTCTTT
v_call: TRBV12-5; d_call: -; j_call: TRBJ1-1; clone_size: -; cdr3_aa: CASGLSTNTEAFF; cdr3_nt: TGTGCTAGTGGTTTGTCTACGAACACTGAAGCTTTCTTT
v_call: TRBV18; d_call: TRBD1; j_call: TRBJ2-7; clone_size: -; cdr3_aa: CASSPKGQGHYEQYF; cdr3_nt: TGTGCCAGCTCACCAAAGGGACAGGGGCACTACGAGCAGTACTTC
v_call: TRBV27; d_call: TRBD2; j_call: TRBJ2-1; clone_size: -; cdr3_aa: CASSPPGGYNEQFF; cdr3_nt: TGTGCCAGCAGTCCTCCGGGGGGCTACAATGAGCAGTTCTTC
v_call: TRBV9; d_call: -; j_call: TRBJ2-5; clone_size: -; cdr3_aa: CASSVAGFNQETQYF; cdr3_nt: TGTGCCAGCAGCGTAGCAGGGTTTAACCAAGAGACCCAGTACTTC
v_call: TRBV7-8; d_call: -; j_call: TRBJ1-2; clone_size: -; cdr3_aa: CASSLGQTGYTF; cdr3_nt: TGTGCCAGCAGCCTCGGACAGACCGGCTACACCTTC